The 27 T cell receptor beta chains given below trace back to one sample, sequenced in a study of blood T cell repertoires in COVID-19. This table comes from immunoSEQ multiplex PCR, and its TCRdb copy is limited to in-frame clones, with some not included. The sample lists approximately 91,000 clones, under 85% seen once, with approximately 24% in the top ten. Specimen: peripheral blood. Every receptor here comes from a man in his 70s with acute or convalescent COVID-19.

This clone was found a few times. The rearrangement links TRBV2 to TRBJ1-5, with TRBD1 matching 7 bases. CDR1 is SNHLY and CDR2 is FYNNEI in the germline V gene. The CDR3 has 14 residues. V was clipped by 6 bases and J by 5 bases; unmatched bases: 7. DNA of the CDR3: TGTGCCAGCAGCCCTGGACAGGTCCATCAGCCCCAGCATTTT. Its translation is CASSPGQVHQPQHF.

In this sample, this clone turned up a few times. The chain has TRBV27 and TRBJ1-2, with 7 bases that match TRBD1. Germline lookup yields CDR1 MNHEY and CDR2 SMNVEV (reference sequence). V lost 0 bases and J lost 7; bases outside the gene matches: 5. CDR3 size: 14 residues. The CDR3 DNA sequence: TGTGCCAGCAGTTTATCGTGGGCAGGGGGTGGCTACACCTTC. Amino acids: CASSLSWAGGGYTF.

The rearrangement uses TRBV2 and TRBJ2-7; 10 positions match TRBD1. This CDR3 is 14 amino acids long. V shed 4 bases and J 5 bases; nucleotides not matched to a gene: 5. Germline V gene data show CDR1 as SNHLY and CDR2 as FYNNEI. CDR3 nucleotide sequence: TGTGCCAGCAGTGCGACAGGGGGCGAGGACGAGCAGTACTTC. Translated, it gives CASSATGGEDEQYF.

The chain uses TRBV28 and TRBJ2-6, with D unresolved. This CDR3 has 16 residues. In germline, CDR1 is MDHEN, CDR2 SYDVKM. Trimming took off 5 bases at V and 0 bases at J, with 11 bases between the two ends. CDR3: CASSPRGASGANVLTF. In nucleotides, the CDR3 is TGTGCCAGCAGTCCCCGTGGAGCCTCTGGGGCCAACGTCCTGACTTTC.

This clone was observed once. This rearrangement joins TRBV18 to TRBJ2-2, with TRBD1 as a possible D gene (6 bases). Germline CDR1 reads KGHSH; CDR2 reads LQKENI. Trimming removed 2 bases from V and 4 bases from J, with 11 bases in between. This CDR3 comprises 15 residues. The chain's CDR3 is CASSPEQDSTGELFF. The DNA for the CDR3 is TGTGCCAGCTCACCAGAACAGGACAGCACCGGGGAGCTGTTTTTT.

V usage is TRBV5-8 and J usage is TRBJ1-2; 10 bases align to TRBD1. V lost 2 bases to trimming and J lost 3 bases; unmatched junction nucleotides: 1. The CDR3 runs 14 residues. Germline V gene lookup returns CDR1 SGHTS and CDR2 YDEGEE. This CDR3 reads CASSLGQGDYGYTF. CDR3 nucleotide sequence: TGTGCCAGCAGCTTAGGACAGGGGGACTATGGCTACACCTTC.

The J gene is TRBJ2-7, the V gene TRBV9, with D perhaps TRBD2 (7 bases). This CDR3 is 14 amino acids long. Germline-derived CDR1 and CDR2 are SGDLS and YYNGEE. The germline V and J ends were trimmed by 8 bases and 5 bases, with 20 bases remaining between them. Here the CDR3 DNA reads TGTGCCAGTTCGAGGGGGGGCATGTCCCACGAGCAGTACTTC. Protein product: CASSRGGMSHEQYF.

This chain joins TRBV3-1 (or the pseudogene TRBV3-2) and TRBJ2-1; TRBD1 might be the D (5 bases). The CDR3 is made up of 13 amino acids. Germline assignment: CDR1 LGHDT and CDR2 YNNKEL (reference sequence). V lost 5 bases and J lost 8, with 13 bases in between. The CDR3 region is CASSLRGIDEQFF. In nucleotides, the CDR3 is TGTGCCAGCAGCTTAAGGGGTATCGATGAGCAGTTCTTC.

V gene TRBV28 combines with J gene TRBJ1-6; 8 nucleotides match TRBD1. V dropped 6 bases and J dropped 7; count of bases not matched to a gene: 8. The CDR3 consists of 15 residues. CDR1 is MDHEN and CDR2 is SYDVKM in the germline V gene. CDR3 amino acids: CASRQDRGRNSPLHF. Here the CDR3 DNA reads TGTGCCAGCAGGCAAGACAGGGGTCGGAATTCACCCCTCCACTTT. The variable domain in full, completed from reference TRBV28 and TRBJ1-6, reads DVKVTQSSRYLVKRTGEKVFLECVQDMDHENMFWYRQDPGLGLRLIYFSYDVKMKEKGDIPEGYSVSREKKERFSLILESASTNQTSMYLCASRQDRGRNSPLHFGNGTRLTVT.

This clone came up a few times. Compared with germline, one end of the junction differs, possibly owing to a read error. The J gene is TRBJ1-5, the V gene TRBV27, with a tentative D call TRBD1 (6 bases). CDR1 is MNHEY and CDR2 is SMNVEV in the germline V gene (reference sequence). The CDR3 has 15 amino acids. CDR3 in amino acids: CASSYTGRGDQPQHF. In DNA, the CDR3 is TGTGCCAGCAGCTACACAGGGAGAGGAGATCAACCCCAGCATTTT.

The chain joins TRBV28 to TRBJ1-5, with D possibly matching TRBD1 (6 bases). The CDR3 is 16 residues long. Germline lookup yields CDR1 MDHEN and CDR2 SYDVKM. V shed 7 bases and J shed 5 bases, with 21 bases lying between them. The CDR3 bases are TGTGCCAGCACCATCCCGGGGGGGCTTGGGGATCAGCCCCAGCATTTT. Its translation: CASTIPGGLGDQPQHF.

The chain uses TRBV4-3 and TRBJ2-1, with 7 bases aligning to TRBD1. This CDR3 contains 17 residues. Looked up from germline, CDR1 is LGHNA and CDR2 is YSLEER. Losses at the gene ends were 0 bases for V and 4 bases for J; bases not matched to a gene: 9. CDR3 nucleotide sequence: TGCGCCAGCAGCCAAGAAGGGGGCGGCCCCTCGTACAATGAGCAGTTCTTC. Protein sequence: CASSQEGGGPSYNEQFF.

This clone was detected many times. The chain combines TRBV7-8 with TRBJ1-6, with 9 positions matching TRBD1. V dropped 4 bases and J dropped 9; count of bases not matched to a gene: 16. Germline CDR1 is SGHVS and CDR2 is FQNEAQ. This CDR3 is 18 amino acids long. The CDR3 protein is CASSSRPGQGVMGSPLHF. For the CDR3, the DNA is TGTGCCAGCAGCTCAAGGCCGGGACAGGGAGTTATGGGTTCACCCCTCCACTTT.

V and J are TRBV6-5 and TRBJ2-1, with TRBD2 matching 7 bases. V trimming: 8 bases; J trimming: 0 bases; junction bases outside the gene matches: 7. This CDR3 is built from 15 residues. CDR1 and CDR2 from the germline V gene are MNHEY and SVGAGI. The CDR3 region has the DNA TGTGCCAGCCAAGAACTAGCGACCTCCTACAATGAGCAGTTCTTC. It yields the protein CASQELATSYNEQFF.

CDR3 in amino acids: CASSFARQVSYEQYF. Written as DNA, the CDR3 is TGTGCCAGCAGTTTTGCCAGACAGGTCTCCTACGAGCAGTACTTC. The chain joins TRBV6-5 to TRBJ2-7; possible D gene TRBD1, 6 bases. The CDR3 runs 15 residues. Per germline, CDR1 MNHEY and CDR2 SVGAGI. The V and J ends lost 4 bases and 0 bases respectively, with 13 bases between them.

The V and J genes are TRBV29-1 and TRBJ2-3; 7 nucleotides agree with TRBD2. Germline V gene sequence: CDR1 SQVTM, CDR2 ANQGSEA. V dropped 1 base and J dropped 3; count of bases not matched to a gene: 10. The CDR3 spans 16 residues. The CDR3 loop is CSVEVGEREATDTQYF. As DNA, the CDR3 is TGCAGCGTTGAAGTCGGAGAACGGGAGGCGACAGATACGCAGTATTTT.

This chain links TRBV30 with TRBJ1-2, with 7 positions matching TRBD1. CDR3 length: 15 residues. The germline V gene has CDR1 GTSNPN and CDR2 SVGIG (reference sequence). V lost 2 bases, J lost 3 bases, and 9 bases stayed unmatched. As DNA, the CDR3 is TGTGCCTGGAGTCGGGACAGCGGAGTATACTATGGCTACACCTTC. It encodes CAWSRDSGVYYGYTF.

This clone appeared a few times. V usage is TRBV10-3 and J usage is TRBJ1-5; TRBD1 is a possible D gene (6 bases). From germline, CDR1 is ENHRY and CDR2 SYGVKD. The CDR3 runs to 13 residues. V lost 7 bases, J lost 5 bases, and 12 bases lay in between. Here the CDR3 reads CAITDDRYQPQHF. DNA for the CDR3: TGTGCCATCACTGATGACAGGTATCAGCCCCAGCATTTT.

V usage is TRBV6-5 and J usage is TRBJ2-7, with D uncertain. CDR1 and CDR2 from the germline V gene are MNHEY and SVGAGI. The CDR3 covers 11 residues. V was clipped by 8 bases and J by 7 bases, with 12 bases between them. The CDR3 here is CASGTRGEQYF. The CDR3 nucleotides are TGTGCCAGCGGAACCCGCGGTGAGCAGTACTTC.

The chain is built from TRBV5-4 and TRBJ2-5; 8 nucleotides agree with TRBD1. Germline loops: CDR1 SGHNT, CDR2 YYREEE (reference sequence). The CDR3 is 15 amino acids. With 4 bases clipped from V and 3 bases from J, the junction kept 8 bases outside the gene matches. CDR3 sequence (DNA): TGTGCCAGCAGCACAAGATCAGGGGGCGAAGAGACCCAGTACTTC. The encoded protein is CASSTRSGGEETQYF. Supplemented by reference TRBV5-4 and TRBJ2-5, the full variable domain reads ETGVTQSPTHLIKTRGQQVTLRCSSQSGHNTVSWYQQALGQGPQFIFQYYREEENGRGNFPPRFSGLQFPNYSSELNVNALELDDSALYLCASSTRSGGEETQYFGPGTRLLVL.

In nucleotides, the CDR3 is TGTGCCAGCAGGAGAATTCGGAGACAGGGGGCTGGCGAGCAGTACTTC. Amino acids: CASRRIRRQGAGEQYF. The chain combines TRBV11-2 with TRBJ2-7, with 10 bases aligning to TRBD1. V gave up 6 bases and J gave up 6 bases; unmatched junction bases: 14. The CDR3 extends over 16 amino acids. Germline V gene lookup returns CDR1 SGHAT and CDR2 FQNNGV.

This chain links TRBV11-3 with TRBJ2-7, with 7 bases lining up with TRBD1. This CDR3 spans 15 amino acids. V shed 1 base, J shed 4 bases, and the junction held 7 bases outside the gene matches. Per the germline V gene, CDR1 is SGHNT and CDR2 is YENEEA. This chain's CDR3 is CASSLGGDREYEQYF. The CDR3 region has the DNA TGTGCCAGCAGCTTAGGAGGTGACAGGGAATACGAGCAGTACTTC.

This chain connects TRBV30 to TRBJ2-3, with D hard to call. The V end was cut by 3 bases, the J end by 6 bases, with 13 bases between. The germline CDR1 and CDR2 sequences are GTSNPN and SVGIG (reference sequence). This CDR3 has 13 amino acids. The CDR3 loop is CAWSEIFGDTQYF. Here the CDR3 DNA reads TGTGCCTGGAGCGAGATATTTGGTGATACGCAGTATTTT.

The CDR3 protein is CAWSMEAQFYGYTF. CDR3 nucleotide sequence: TGTGCCTGGAGTATGGAGGCTCAATTCTATGGCTACACCTTC. This chain connects TRBV30 to TRBJ1-2; D gene uncertain. V was pared by 2 bases and J by 4 bases, with 14 bases between. Germline-derived CDR1 and CDR2 are GTSNPN and SVGIG (reference sequence). The CDR3 length is 14 residues.

This clone was seen a few times. The V and J genes are TRBV28 and TRBJ2-5; 7 bases align to TRBD1. J was trimmed by 2 bases and V by 6 bases; bases with no gene match: 6. Looked up from germline, CDR1 is MDHEN and CDR2 is SYDVKM. The CDR3 contains 14 residues. CDR3 residues: CASRDDRVQETQYF. CDR3 DNA sequence: TGTGCCAGCAGAGATGACAGGGTACAAGAGACCCAGTACTTC.

To note about this clone: Other DNA sequences from this sample encode an identical CDR3 as well. V usage is TRBV19 and J usage is TRBJ2-3; TRBD1 matches 7 bases. From germline, CDR1 is LNHDA and CDR2 SQIVND (reference sequence). With 4 bases clipped from V and 0 bases from J, the junction kept 4 bases outside the gene matches. This CDR3 contains 15 residues. The CDR3 DNA reads as TGTGCCAGTAGTACCGACAGGGCTAGCACAGATACGCAGTATTTT. Protein product: CASSTDRASTDTQYF.

The rearrangement links TRBV3-1 (or the pseudogene TRBV3-2) to TRBJ2-1; possible D gene TRBD1, 5 bases. The CDR3 sequence is 13 residues long. From germline, CDR1 is LGHDT and CDR2 YNNKEL (reference sequence). Trimming removed 4 bases at V and 6 bases at J, with 10 bases between. The CDR3 nucleotides are TGTGCCAGCAGCCGGTTGGGGCCCAATGAGCAGTTCTTC. Translated, it gives CASSRLGPNEQFF.